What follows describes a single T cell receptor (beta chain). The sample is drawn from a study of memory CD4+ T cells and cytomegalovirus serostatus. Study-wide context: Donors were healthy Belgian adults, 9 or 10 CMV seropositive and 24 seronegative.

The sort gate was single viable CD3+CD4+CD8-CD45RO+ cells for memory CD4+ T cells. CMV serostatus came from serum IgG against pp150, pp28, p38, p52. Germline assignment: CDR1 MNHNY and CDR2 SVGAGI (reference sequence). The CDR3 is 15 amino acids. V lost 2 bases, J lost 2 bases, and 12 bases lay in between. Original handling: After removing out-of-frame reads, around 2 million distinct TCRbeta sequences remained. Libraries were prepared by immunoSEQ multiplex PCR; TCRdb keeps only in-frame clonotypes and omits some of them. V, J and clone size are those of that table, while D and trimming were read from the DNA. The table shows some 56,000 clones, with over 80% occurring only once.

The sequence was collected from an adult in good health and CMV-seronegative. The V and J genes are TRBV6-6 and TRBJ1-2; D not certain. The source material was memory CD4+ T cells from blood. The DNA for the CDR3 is TGTGCCAGCAGTTACGAGCCGAGGCAAAACTATGGCTACACCTTC. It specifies CASSYEPRQNYGYTF.